The 32 T cell receptor beta chains given below trace back to one sample, sequenced in a study of metastatic and nonmetastatic thyroid tumors. TCRdb re-called the PCR reads via MiXCR. The repertoire holds more than 90,000 clones, about an eighth seen once, with 11% in the top ten. Every patient underwent thyroid surgery untreated. The sequencing input was blood. Receptors were obtained from a female donor with papillary thyroid cancer or a benign thyroid nodule (not recorded which). Some clones in this sample may be carry-over from other donors' samples.

This clone was recorded many times. The chain carries TRBV28 and TRBJ1-1; 7 bases are a match to TRBD1. CDR1 MDHEN and CDR2 SYDVKM come from the germline V gene. This CDR3 comprises 16 residues. V trimming: 7 bases; J trimming: 0 bases; junction bases outside the gene matches: 11. For the CDR3, the DNA is TGTGCCAGCAAAAAGGGACAGTCGTTCATGAACACTGAAGCTTTCTTT. This translates into CASKKGQSFMNTEAFF. Using reference TRBV28 and TRBJ1-1 for the parts outside the CDR3, the full variable domain is DVKVTQSSRYLVKRTGEKVFLECVQDMDHENMFWYRQDPGLGLRLIYFSYDVKMKEKGDIPEGYSVSREKKERFSLILESASTNQTSMYLCASKKGQSFMNTEAFFGQGTRLTVV.

This clone was seen at least ten times. V gene TRBV30 combines with J gene TRBJ2-1; maybe TRBD1 (5 bases). V shed 3 bases and J shed 3 bases, with 15 bases lying between them. The V gene's germline CDR1 is GTSNPN and CDR2 SVGIG (reference sequence). The CDR3 spans 15 residues. The CDR3 DNA is TGTGCCTGGAGGAATACAGGCCTAGACTACAATGAGCAGTTCTTC. This translates into CAWRNTGLDYNEQFF.

This clone was counted ten times or more. The chain links TRBV30 to TRBJ2-7; tentatively, D is TRBD2 (6 bases). Deletions cut 4 bases from V and 2 bases from J, with 15 bases between. CDR3 length: 14 residues. CDR1 is GTSNPN and CDR2 is SVGIG in the germline V gene (reference sequence). As DNA, the CDR3 is TGTGCCTGGAAAGGCGGGACGACGACCTACGAGCAGTACTTC. Protein: CAWKGGTTTYEQYF.

This clone was found many times. The CDR3 DNA sequence: TGTGCCAGCAGCTTCCAGGCAGGGGGCTACGAGCAGTACTTC. It yields the protein CASSFQAGGYEQYF. V gene TRBV7-9 combines with J gene TRBJ2-7, with TRBD1 matching over 7 bases. The length of the CDR3 is 14 residues. J lost 3 bases, V lost 3 bases, and 5 bases had no gene match. Germline V gene lookup returns CDR1 SEHNR and CDR2 FQNEAQ (reference sequence).

This clone was seen ten or more times. Other DNA variants within this sample encode the same CDR3. The genes are TRBV3-1 and TRBJ1-4; maybe TRBD1 (6 bases). The V gene lost 4 bases and the J gene lost 6 bases, with 12 bases spanning the gap. The CDR3 has 14 residues. Germline V gene sequence: CDR1 LGHDT, CDR2 YNNKEL (reference sequence). The CDR3 region is CASSRRPGDEKLFF. CDR3 nucleotide sequence: TGTGCCAGCAGCCGACGGCCAGGGGATGAAAAACTGTTTTTT. Together with reference TRBV3-1 and TRBJ1-4, the CDR3 gives the full variable domain: DTAVSQTPKYLVTQMGNDKSIKCEQNLGHDTMYWYKQDSKKFLKIMFSYNNKELIINETVPNRFSPKSPDKAHLNLHINSLELGDSAVYFCASSRRPGDEKLFFGSGTQLSVL.

At least ten counts were recorded for this clone. The chain couples TRBV20-1 to TRBJ2-2; D unresolved. The V gene's germline CDR1 is DFQATT and CDR2 SNEGSKA (reference sequence). The V gene lost 3 bases and the J gene lost 0 bases, with 5 bases spanning the gap. The CDR3 runs to 13 residues. In DNA form, the CDR3 reads TGCAGTGCTAGGGAACCGAACACCGGGGAGCTGTTTTTT. Translation: CSAREPNTGELFF.

The chain joins TRBV11-2 to TRBJ1-1; D gene unclear. The CDR3 extends over 17 amino acids. The V end was cut by 6 bases, the J end by 4 bases, with 24 bases between. Per the germline V gene, CDR1 is SGHAT and CDR2 is FQNNGV. The DNA for the CDR3 is TGTGCCAGCAGTCTGACCGGAGCAGGAGGCAAACGCACTGAAGCTTTCTTT. Amino acid sequence: CASSLTGAGGKRTEAFF.

This clone was seen at least ten times. This chain uses TRBV11-1 with TRBJ2-7; D remains unclear. The V end lost 1 base, the J end lost 0 bases, and 7 bases lay between the germline ends. CDR3 length equals 14 residues. CDR1 is SGHAT, CDR2 FQDESV, per germline (reference sequence). CDR3 nucleotides: TGTGCCAGCAGCTTAGTACAGTCCTCCTACGAGCAGTACTTC. Translating it yields CASSLVQSSYEQYF.

DNA of the CDR3: TGCAGTGCTAGACCGCGAATCGCACTGGGAGTTATGGGCTATGGCTACACCTTC. This sequence encodes CSARPRIALGVMGYGYTF. The rearrangement uses TRBV20-1 and TRBJ1-2; no clear D. Germline V lookup: CDR1 DFQATT, CDR2 SNEGSKA (reference sequence). The CDR3 consists of 18 residues. Trimming left V 2 bases short and J 4 bases short, with 26 bases between.

This clone occurred many times. The chain is built from TRBV20-1 and TRBJ2-1; 9 nucleotides match TRBD1. V was pared by 4 bases and J by 4 bases, with 5 bases of the junction left unmatched. The length of the CDR3 is 14 residues. From germline, CDR1 is DFQATT and CDR2 SNEGSKA (reference sequence). The DNA for the CDR3 is TGCAGTGCTACCGGGACAGGGTCGTACAATGAGCAGTTCTTC. This codes for CSATGTGSYNEQFF.

This clone was detected a few times. The junction does not match germline at one end; this may be a read error. V and J are TRBV28 and TRBJ2-1, with 12 bases that match TRBD2. The germline gives CDR1 MDHEN, CDR2 SYDVKM. CDR3 length: 19 amino acids. The CDR3, as DNA: TGTGCCAGCAGTATTTCCTCCGTGACTAGCGGGGGTTCCTACAATGAGCATTTCTTC. It is translated as CASSISSVTSGGSYNEHFF.

The chain recombines TRBV5-1 with TRBJ2-7; D perhaps matches TRBD2 (5 bases). Germline values: CDR1 SGHRS, CDR2 YFSETQ. The length of the CDR3 is 15 residues. V gave up 0 bases and J gave up 0 bases, with 10 bases separating them. The CDR3 loop reads CASSLEWESSYEQYF. CDR3 bases: TGCGCCAGCAGCTTGGAGTGGGAGAGCTCCTACGAGCAGTACTTC.

This clone was seen ten or more times. V usage is TRBV5-6 and J usage is TRBJ2-5; 8 bases align to TRBD2. The CDR3 has 15 amino acids. V gave up 0 bases and J gave up 4 bases; unmatched junction bases: 5. Per germline, CDR1 SGHDT and CDR2 YYEEEE. The CDR3 loop is CASSLDRGGRETQYF. The CDR3 bases are TGTGCCAGCAGCTTGGATCGGGGGGGAAGAGAGACCCAGTACTTC.

This clone has a handful of counts. The CDR3 bases are TGTGCCAGCAGCTTTTGGCAGCGGGAAAACATTCAGTACTTC. Translated, it gives CASSFWQRENIQYF. The chain employs TRBV5-4 and TRBJ2-4; tentatively, D is TRBD2 (6 bases). Looked up from germline, CDR1 is SGHNT and CDR2 is YYREEE (reference sequence). The CDR3 is made up of 14 amino acids. V was clipped by 2 bases and J by 5 bases, with 11 bases between them. Full variable domain (rest looked up from reference TRBV5-4 and TRBJ2-4): ETGVTQSPTHLIKTRGQQVTLRCSSQSGHNTVSWYQQALGQGPQFIFQYYREEENGRGNFPPRFSGLQFPNYSSELNVNALELDDSALYLCASSFWQRENIQYFGAGTRLSVL.

Ten or more counts support this clone. The chain couples TRBV5-1 to TRBJ2-2; D unresolved. V lost 4 bases, J lost 6 bases, and 13 bases lay in between. This CDR3 is built from 14 residues. CDR1 and CDR2 (germline): SGHRS, YFSETQ. The chain's CDR3 is CASSRDWAPGELFF. As DNA, the CDR3 is TGCGCCAGCAGCCGTGACTGGGCCCCCGGGGAGCTGTTTTTT. The variable domain in full, completed from reference TRBV5-1 and TRBJ2-2, reads KAGVTQTPRYLIKTRGQQVTLSCSPISGHRSVSWYQQTPGQGLQFLFEYFSETQRNKGNFPGRFSGRQFSNSRSEMNVSTLELGDSALYLCASSRDWAPGELFFGEGSRLTVL.

This clone was observed many times. The chain carries TRBV19 and TRBJ1-1; D ambiguous. The CDR3 has 17 amino acids. V gave up 1 base and J gave up 1 base, with 16 bases separating them. CDR1 is LNHDA, CDR2 SQIVND, per germline (reference sequence). CDR3 bases: TGTGCCAGTAGTATAGTGCGGGGTGCGGGCCAGAACACTGAAGCTTTCTTT. It specifies CASSIVRGAGQNTEAFF.

This clone came up many times. CDR3 nucleotides: TGCGCCAGCAGCCTTCCAAGGACAGGGTCTACGGACGAGCAGTACTTC. Its protein product is CASSLPRTGSTDEQYF. The genes are TRBV5-1 and TRBJ2-7; 8 bases align to TRBD1. Trimming at V came to 4 bases and at J to 5 bases, leaving 14 bases not matched to a gene. There are 16 residues in the CDR3. Germline V gene lookup returns CDR1 SGHRS and CDR2 YFSETQ.

This clone was counted many times. The CDR3 protein is CASTSSLTLYTGELFF. CDR3 in DNA: TGTGCCAGCACTTCTTCTCTGACCCTCTACACCGGGGAGCTGTTTTTT. The chain employs TRBV6-2 or TRBV6-3 and TRBJ2-2; D is undetermined. Germline lookup yields CDR1 MNHEY and CDR2 SVGEGT. Trimming shortened V by 7 bases and J by 3 bases, and 18 bases separated the two germline ends. The CDR3 covers 16 residues.

This clone has a handful of counts. The genes are TRBV6-1 and TRBJ2-7; D may match TRBD1 or TRBD2 (5 bases each). V lost 7 bases and J lost 11, with 15 bases in between. Germline loops: CDR1 MNHNS, CDR2 SASEGT. The CDR3 extends over 11 amino acids. The CDR3 loop is CASTRGEWKYF. The DNA of the CDR3 is TGTGCCAGCACACGAGGGGAGTGGAAGTACTTC.

Notes on this clone: A much more abundant neighbour one base away suggests this may be a read error. This chain links TRBV5-4 with TRBJ2-1; the D gene is possibly TRBD2 (6 bases). The germline V gene has CDR1 SGHNT and CDR2 YYREEE (reference sequence). The CDR3 has 16 amino acids. Trimming cost V 3 bases and J 4 bases, with 17 bases left between them. The CDR3: CASSSQPGLPYNEQFF. The CDR3 nucleotides are TGTGCCAGCAGCTCCCAACCGGGACTCCCATACAATGAGCAGTTCTTC.

In this sample, this clone turned up many times. V is TRBV28 and J is TRBJ2-3; a possible D gene is TRBD2 (6 bases). CDR3 length: 12 amino acids. Germline V gives CDR1 MDHEN, CDR2 SYDVKM. Trimming removed 4 bases at V and 11 bases at J, with 13 bases between. CDR3 coding DNA: TGTGCCAGCAGTTCGGGGACTCTGCGGCAGTATTTT. It encodes CASSSGTLRQYF.

This clone was detected many times. The rearrangement uses TRBV27 and TRBJ2-2, with TRBD1 matching 9 bases. This CDR3 is 15 amino acids long. The germline V gene encodes CDR1 MNHEY and CDR2 SMNVEV (reference sequence). Trimming at V came to 6 bases and at J to 4 bases, leaving 6 bases not matched to a gene. The CDR3 DNA sequence: TGTGCCAGCAGCCGGGGACAGGGTGGCACCGGGGAGCTGTTTTTT. Protein product: CASSRGQGGTGELFF.

This clone was recorded at least ten times. The V gene is TRBV2, the J gene TRBJ2-1; 10 bases align to TRBD2. Germline V gene lookup returns CDR1 SNHLY and CDR2 FYNNEI. The CDR3 sequence is 13 residues long. The V and J ends lost 4 bases and 9 bases, in that order; junction bases with no gene match: 3. As DNA, the CDR3 is TGTGCCAGCAGTGGGCTAGCGGGAGTTGAGCAGTTCTTC. It translates to CASSGLAGVEQFF.

As to this clone: This sequence may be a read error, since a much larger clone differs from it by one base. The CDR3 bases are TGTGCCAGCAGCCACCCGAGGGACAGGGACTATGGCTACACCTTC. Translated: CASSHPRDRDYGYTF. The chain employs TRBV14 and TRBJ1-2, with 9 positions matching TRBD1. The CDR3 length is 15 residues. Looked up from germline, CDR1 is SGHDN and CDR2 is FVKESK. With 3 bases clipped from V and 3 bases from J, the junction kept 5 bases outside the gene matches.

The chain employs TRBV12-3 or TRBV12-4 and TRBJ2-7; D is undetermined. CDR3 length: 14 amino acids. V lost 2 bases, J lost 1 base, and 9 bases lay in between. The CDR3 region is CASSLQIASYEQYF. DNA of the CDR3: TGTGCCAGCAGTTTACAGATTGCATCCTACGAGCAGTACTTC.

This clone has at least ten counts. This chain links TRBV6-1 with TRBJ2-1, with D unresolved. V lost 6 bases to trimming and J lost 3 bases, with 6 bases between them. The germline CDR1 and CDR2 sequences are MNHNS and SASEGT. The CDR3 spans 12 residues. For the CDR3, the DNA is TGTGCCAGCAGCATGGACTACAATGAGCAGTTCTTC. Amino acid sequence: CASSMDYNEQFF.

Only a few counts were recorded for this clone. The chain uses TRBV6-6 and TRBJ2-6, with unresolved D. Germline-derived CDR1 and CDR2 are MNHNY and SVGAGI (reference sequence). Trimming cost V 3 bases and J 4 bases, with 13 bases left between them. The CDR3 runs to 16 residues. CDR3 region: CASSYGSLAGANVLTF. CDR3 bases: TGTGCCAGCAGTTATGGGTCGCTTGCAGGGGCCAACGTCCTGACTTTC.

A few counts support this clone. The V call is TRBV2, the J call TRBJ2-1; TRBD1 agrees at 8 bases. Germline-derived CDR1 and CDR2 are SNHLY and FYNNEI. The CDR3 has 15 amino acids. J gave up 9 bases and V 1 base, and 8 bases lay outside the gene matches. The CDR3 region is CASSEELAGGPEQFF. The CDR3 DNA reads as TGTGCCAGCAGTGAAGAGTTGGCAGGGGGCCCTGAGCAGTTCTTC.

The table lists this clone with many counts. Different DNA sequences within this sample yield the same CDR3. The rearrangement joins TRBV10-2 to TRBJ1-6; maybe TRBD1 (6 bases). Germline CDR1 reads WSHSY; CDR2 reads SAAADI. This CDR3 is built from 14 residues. The V gene lost 6 bases and the J gene lost 7 bases, with 13 bases spanning the gap. CDR3 residues: CASSTGTSNSPLHF. CDR3 in DNA: TGCGCCAGCAGCACAGGGACCTCAAATTCACCCCTCCACTTT.

This clone has a single count. This rearrangement joins TRBV18 to TRBJ1-3; a possible D gene is TRBD1 (6 bases). Per germline, CDR1 KGHSH and CDR2 LQKENI. V was cut by 6 bases and J by 9 bases, with 21 bases left in between. The CDR3 length is 15 residues. CDR3 bases: TGTGCCAGCTCGTCCGACAGGTCTTCTCGAAGCACCATATATTTT. Translation gives CASSSDRSSRSTIYF.

This clone came up many times. One end of the junction is discordant with germline, which a read error may explain. CDR3 loop: CASSSRGQEQYMYGYIF. In DNA, the CDR3 is TGTGCCAGCAGCTCGAGGGGACAGGAACAGTATATGTATGGCTACATCTTC. This chain links TRBV5-4 with TRBJ1-2; 8 nucleotides match TRBD1. The CDR3 has 17 residues. CDR1 SGHNT and CDR2 YYREEE come from the germline V gene (reference sequence).

The sample holds many counts of this clone. J is TRBJ1-1 and V is TRBV19; tentative D call: TRBD1 (5 bases). The CDR3 contains 14 residues. Germline-derived CDR1 and CDR2 are LNHDA and SQIVND (reference sequence). V gave up 3 bases and J gave up 5 bases, with 13 bases separating them. Here the CDR3 reads CASSIKKGVTEAFF. CDR3 nucleotide sequence: TGTGCCAGTAGTATTAAGAAAGGGGTGACTGAAGCTTTCTTT. Full variable domain (remainder filled in from reference TRBV19 and TRBJ1-1): DGGITQSPKYLFRKEGQNVTLSCEQNLNHDAMYWYRQDPGQGLRLIYYSQIVNDFQKGDIAEGYSVSREKKESFPLTVTSAQKNPTAFYLCASSIKKGVTEAFFGQGTRLTVV.